These 12 T cell receptor beta chains were all obtained from the same sample, sequenced in a study of blood T cell repertoires in COVID-19. The table came from immunoSEQ multiplex PCR; TCRdb's copy has only in-frame clones and leaves some out. The data show about 110,000 clones, with 75% to 90% seen just once and 0.7% to 1% held by the top ten. Material for sequencing was peripheral blood. The receptors shown here come from a woman between 70 and 85 years old with acute or convalescent COVID-19.

The chain carries TRBV15 and TRBJ2-5; 10 nucleotides match TRBD2. V was pared by 6 bases and J by 5 bases, with 3 bases of the junction left unmatched. CDR3 size: 13 residues. Germline assignment: CDR1 LNHNV and CDR2 YYDKDF (reference sequence). CDR3 in DNA: TGTGCCACCAGGCTAGCGGGAGTTGAGACCCAGTACTTC. It encodes CATRLAGVETQYF.

The chain combines TRBV19 with TRBJ1-5, with D perhaps matching TRBD1 (5 bases). V lost 2 bases and J 4 bases, leaving 15 bases between the germline ends. Germline CDR1 LNHDA, CDR2 SQIVND (reference sequence). CDR3 size: 16 residues. In DNA form, the CDR3 reads TGTGCCAGTAGTATATCGGCGGCCAGGGCTAATCAGCCCCAGCATTTT. Amino acids: CASSISAARANQPQHF.

The chain employs TRBV5-1 and TRBJ2-5; a possible D gene is TRBD2 (6 bases). Germline V gene data show CDR1 as SGHRS and CDR2 as YFSETQ. This CDR3 has 16 residues. The V and J ends lost 0 bases and 2 bases respectively, with 14 bases between them. Written as DNA, the CDR3 is TGCGCCAGCAGCTTGGGGCGGGCGGGGTCGCAAGAGACCCAGTACTTC. It translates to CASSLGRAGSQETQYF. The whole variable domain, remainder taken from reference TRBV5-1 and TRBJ2-5, is KAGVTQTPRYLIKTRGQQVTLSCSPISGHRSVSWYQQTPGQGLQFLFEYFSETQRNKGNFPGRFSGRQFSNSRSEMNVSTLELGDSALYLCASSLGRAGSQETQYFGPGTRLLVL.

The chain has TRBV20-1 and TRBJ2-3; 8 nucleotides match TRBD2. After removal of 3 bases from V and 2 bases from J, the junction contained 7 bases not matched to a gene. CDR1 and CDR2 from the germline V gene are DFQATT and SNEGSKA (reference sequence). The CDR3 length is 15 residues. CDR3 nucleotide sequence: TGCAGTGCTAGTGGCGGACTAGCATTCACAGATACGCAGTATTTT. This gives the protein CSASGGLAFTDTQYF.

The chain is built from TRBV19 and TRBJ1-6; 8 nucleotides line up with TRBD1. Unmatched junction bases numbered 10, after V lost 5 bases and J lost 10 bases. The CDR3 length is 15 residues. Looked up from germline, CDR1 is LNHDA and CDR2 is SQIVND (reference sequence). CDR3 bases: TGTGCCAGTAGTGTCAGGGGGCTACGGAGATCACCCCTCCACTTT. Encoded protein: CASSVRGLRRSPLHF.

In DNA, the CDR3 is TGTGCCAGCAGTTTACCCCAGCAAGAGACCCAGTACTTC. It encodes CASSLPQQETQYF. The chain joins TRBV28 to TRBJ2-5, with unresolved D. Between the trimmed V and J ends, which lost 2 bases and 2 bases, there was a span of 6 bases. The CDR3 totals 13 residues. Germline V CDR1 and CDR2: MDHEN, SYDVKM. Combining the CDR3 with reference TRBV28 and TRBJ2-5 gives the whole variable domain DVKVTQSSRYLVKRTGEKVFLECVQDMDHENMFWYRQDPGLGLRLIYFSYDVKMKEKGDIPEGYSVSREKKERFSLILESASTNQTSMYLCASSLPQQETQYFGPGTRLLVL.

The CDR3 DNA reads TGCGCCAGCAGCTTGGTGGACAAGGGCTATGGCTACACCTTC. This codes for CASSLVDKGYGYTF. V gene TRBV5-1 combines with J gene TRBJ1-2; D is perhaps TRBD1 (5 bases). Trimming cost V 0 bases and J 4 bases, with 10 bases left between them. The CDR3 has 14 amino acids. The germline V gene has CDR1 SGHRS and CDR2 YFSETQ.

This clone turned up a few times. V is TRBV3-1 (or the pseudogene TRBV3-2) and J is TRBJ2-5; D not certain. The CDR3 loop spans 17 amino acids. Between the trimmed V and J ends, which lost 3 bases and 9 bases, there was a span of 26 bases. The germline gives CDR1 LGHDT, CDR2 YNNKEL (reference sequence). DNA for the CDR3: TGTGCCAGCAGCCACCGGCTAGATTTATTCTTATCGGTGGCCCAGTACTTC. Residues: CASSHRLDLFLSVAQYF.

The chain is built from TRBV19 and TRBJ1-1; tentative D call: TRBD1 (6 bases). V dropped 5 bases and J dropped 2 bases, with 15 bases sitting between them. CDR3 length equals 15 residues. The germline V gene has CDR1 LNHDA and CDR2 SQIVND (reference sequence). This chain's CDR3 is CASSSPGGANTEAFF. In DNA, the CDR3 is TGTGCCAGTAGTTCTCCCGGGGGGGCTAACACTGAAGCTTTCTTT.

The rearrangement links TRBV18 to TRBJ1-2, with D possibly matching TRBD1 (6 bases). V dropped 3 bases and J dropped 8 bases, with 10 bases sitting between them. The CDR3 contains 12 residues. Germline CDR1 KGHSH, CDR2 LQKENI. CDR3 region: CASSPLTGGYTF. The CDR3 nucleotides are TGTGCCAGCTCACCGCTGACAGGCGGCTACACCTTC.

The chain carries TRBV7-2 and TRBJ2-7; TRBD1 might be the D (6 bases). The CDR3 runs to 15 residues. The V end lost 5 bases, the J end lost 3 bases, and 17 bases lay between the germline ends. CDR1 SGHTA and CDR2 FQGNSA come from the germline V gene. CDR3 sequence (DNA): TGTGCCAGCAGCCTCCGGGACAACTACTTCTACGAGCAGTACTTC. Residues: CASSLRDNYFYEQYF.

This clone was observed a few times. The rearrangement joins TRBV24-1 to TRBJ2-5; 9 bases are shared with TRBD2. The CDR3 contains 17 residues. Germline CDR1 reads KGHDR; CDR2 reads SFDVKD. V gave up 4 bases and J gave up 0 bases; unmatched junction bases: 8. This CDR3 is CATSDLRTSADQETQYF. DNA of the CDR3: TGTGCCACCAGTGACCTGAGGACTAGCGCCGACCAAGAGACCCAGTACTTC.